This TCR beta chain was observed in a study of PD-1 blockade in classical Hodgkin lymphoma. Turning to this clone: The antigen is not known.

The length of the CDR3 is 17 residues. J was trimmed by 3 bases and V by 2 bases; bases with no gene match: 10. From germline, CDR1 is SGHTA and CDR2 FQGNSA. Relapse after autologous stem cell transplantation occurred in every patient, and brentuximab vedotin exposure varied. Clones were sequenced by immunoSEQ multiplex PCR, and TCRdb holds only the in-frame ones, with some missing. The table records tens of thousands of clones, about 78% of them present only once. Whole-study findings and limits: Lower baseline TCR diversity was reported for newly diagnosed patients than for healthy donors. The authors have not defined what causes the repertoire differences, possibly disease activity or prior therapy.

The rearrangement links TRBV7-2 to TRBJ2-7, with 10 nucleotides matching TRBD1. Sequencing was performed on peripheral blood mononuclear cells (PBMCs), taken before the second cycle of nivolumab. The receptor comes from a human donor with classical Hodgkin lymphoma. The CDR3 spells CASSLKATGGGFYEQYF. Here the CDR3 DNA reads TGTGCCAGCAGCTTAAAAGCGACAGGGGGCGGGTTCTACGAGCAGTACTTC.